This T cell receptor beta chain was sequenced in a study of cytomegalovirus exposure and HLA in healthy donors. The study's findings and limits: Among TCR beta chains, those listed as cytomegalovirus-associated numbered more than 150. Associated with HLA alleles at 0.05 false discovery rate in a later analysis were over 15,000 TCR beta sequences. Accurate HLA-A and HLA-B prediction from TCR beta sequences was reported for most subjects.

A multiplex PCR was run with 60 Vbeta primers and 13 Jbeta primers. The table came from immunoSEQ multiplex PCR; TCRdb's copy has only in-frame clones and leaves some out. The sample has 99,000 or so clones; around 81% are singletons. This CDR3 is 16 amino acids long. Turning to this clone: Its target is unknown.

Sequencing input: PBMCs. The sequence came from a female donor in good health and CMV-seropositive. The chain couples TRBV21-1 to TRBJ2-3; the table names TRBD1, a call not compared with the DNA. TRBV21-1 is shown as a pseudogene. The CDR3 here is CASSTPGQKTTDTQYF. The CDR3 DNA reads TGTGCCAGCTCAACCCCGGGACAGAAGACAACAGATACGCAGTATTTT.